This entry is about one TCR beta chain. The antigen remains undetermined. Noted treatment: oral pan-JAK inhibitor, 5-10 mg twice daily. This entry belongs to a study of CD8+ T cells in alopecia areata. The CDR3 length is 13 residues. Trimming stripped 4 bases from V and 0 bases from J, with 4 bases between. Germline V gene data show CDR1 as ENHRY and CDR2 as SYGVKD. Extraction of RNA preceded its reverse transcription into cDNA, which served as the sequencing template. Clones were read by immunoSEQ multiplex PCR, and TCRdb kept only the in-frame ones, dropping some. The sample yields some 190,000 clones, about 51% seen once. Regarding the study as a whole: Especially in alopecia totalis/universalis, lesional scalp showed greater clonality than normal scalp did.

The sample here was CD8+ T cells sorted from blood, taken at roughly week 53, from a patient treated with tofacitinib. This TCR was recovered from a human donor with alopecia areata. The V and J genes are TRBV10-3 and TRBJ2-1; no firm D call. Here the CDR3 reads CAISVDSYNEQFF. The CDR3 region has the DNA TGTGCCATCAGTGTTGACTCCTACAATGAGCAGTTCTTC.